This T cell receptor beta chain was captured in a study of cytomegalovirus exposure and HLA in healthy donors. For the study at large: The study placed 70% to 90% of its 398 genotyped donors in the Caucasian-associated ancestry cluster.

Worth noting for this clone: Its antigen is not known.

PCR amplification relied on 60 Vbeta primers (plus 13 Jbeta primers). Assay: immunoSEQ multiplex PCR; the TCRdb copy retains only in-frame clones and omits some. The table has about 67,000 clones, about two thirds seen once; the top ten hold about 2.1%. General study findings and limits: Most subjects' HLA-A and HLA-B alleles were reportedly predicted from TCR beta sequences. Other equally common chains were less clonally expanded than HLA-associated TCR beta chains, a later analysis showed.

J was trimmed by 2 bases and V by 2 bases; bases with no gene match: 1. Germline loops: CDR1 SGHVS, CDR2 FQNEAQ. There are 14 residues in the CDR3. The source material was PBMCs. The clonotype was recovered from a woman aged 30 to 39 in good health and CMV-seronegative. The V and J genes are TRBV7-8 and TRBJ1-1; TRBD1 matches 8 bases. DNA for the CDR3: TGTGCCAGCAGCTTACAGGGGGCCAACACTGAAGCTTTCTTT. Amino acid sequence: CASSLQGANTEAFF.